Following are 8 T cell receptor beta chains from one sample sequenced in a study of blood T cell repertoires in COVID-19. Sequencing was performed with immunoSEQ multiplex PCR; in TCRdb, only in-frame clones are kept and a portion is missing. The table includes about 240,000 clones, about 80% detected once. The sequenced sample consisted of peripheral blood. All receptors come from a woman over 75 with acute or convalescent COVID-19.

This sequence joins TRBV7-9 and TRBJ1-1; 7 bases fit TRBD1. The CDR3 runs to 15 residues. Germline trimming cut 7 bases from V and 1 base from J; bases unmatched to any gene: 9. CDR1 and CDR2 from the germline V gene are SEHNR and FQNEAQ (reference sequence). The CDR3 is CASTPRTGENTEAFF. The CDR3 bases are TGTGCCAGCACCCCCAGAACAGGGGAGAACACTGAAGCTTTCTTT.

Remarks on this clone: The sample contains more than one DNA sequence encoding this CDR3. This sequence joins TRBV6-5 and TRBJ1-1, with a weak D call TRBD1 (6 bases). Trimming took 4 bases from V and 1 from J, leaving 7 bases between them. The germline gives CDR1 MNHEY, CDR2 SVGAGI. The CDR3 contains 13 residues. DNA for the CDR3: TGTGCCAGCAGTTGGACAGAGAACACTGAAGCTTTCTTT. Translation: CASSWTENTEAFF.

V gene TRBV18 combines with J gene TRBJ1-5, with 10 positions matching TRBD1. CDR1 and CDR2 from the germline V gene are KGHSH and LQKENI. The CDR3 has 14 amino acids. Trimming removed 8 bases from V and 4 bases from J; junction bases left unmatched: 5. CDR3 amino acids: CASAGTGVNQPQHF. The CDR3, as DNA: TGTGCCAGCGCCGGGACAGGGGTAAATCAGCCCCAGCATTTT.

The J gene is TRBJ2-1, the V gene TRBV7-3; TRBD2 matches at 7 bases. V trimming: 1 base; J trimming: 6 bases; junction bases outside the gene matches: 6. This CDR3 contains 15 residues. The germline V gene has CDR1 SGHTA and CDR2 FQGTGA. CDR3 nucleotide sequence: TGTGCCAGCAGCTTAAGTCCAGCGGGGACCAATGAGCAGTTCTTC. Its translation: CASSLSPAGTNEQFF.

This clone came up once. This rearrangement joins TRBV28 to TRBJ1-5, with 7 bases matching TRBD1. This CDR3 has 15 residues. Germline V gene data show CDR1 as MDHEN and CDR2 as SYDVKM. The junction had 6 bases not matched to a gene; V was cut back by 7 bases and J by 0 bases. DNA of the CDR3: TGTGCCAGCACCCCAGGGGGGTTTAGCAATCAGCCCCAGCATTTT. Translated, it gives CASTPGGFSNQPQHF. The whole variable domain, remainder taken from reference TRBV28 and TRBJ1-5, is DVKVTQSSRYLVKRTGEKVFLECVQDMDHENMFWYRQDPGLGLRLIYFSYDVKMKEKGDIPEGYSVSREKKERFSLILESASTNQTSMYLCASTPGGFSNQPQHFGDGTRLSIL.

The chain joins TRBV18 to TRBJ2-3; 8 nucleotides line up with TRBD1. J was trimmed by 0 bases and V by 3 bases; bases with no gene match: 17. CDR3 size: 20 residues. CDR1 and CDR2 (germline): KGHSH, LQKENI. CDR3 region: CASSPGWGQARPTSTDTQYF. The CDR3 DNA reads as TGTGCCAGCTCACCGGGGTGGGGACAGGCCCGTCCCACTAGCACAGATACGCAGTATTTT.

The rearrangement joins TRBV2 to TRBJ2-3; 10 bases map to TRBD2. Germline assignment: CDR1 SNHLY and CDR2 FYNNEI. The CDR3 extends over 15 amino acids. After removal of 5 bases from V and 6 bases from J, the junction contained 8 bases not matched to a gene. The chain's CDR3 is CASSSSGGARDTQYF. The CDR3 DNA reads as TGTGCCAGCAGTAGCAGCGGGGGGGCCCGGGATACGCAGTATTTT.

CDR3: CASSLRGYPSETQYF. CDR3 bases: TGTGCCAGCAGCTTAAGGGGCTACCCATCAGAGACCCAGTACTTC. The chain has TRBV7-3 and TRBJ2-5, with a possible D match to TRBD1 (5 bases). CDR3 length: 15 amino acids. V was cut by 1 base and J by 4 bases, with 13 bases left in between. Germline assignment: CDR1 SGHTA and CDR2 FQGTGA.